This T cell receptor (beta chain) was documented in a study of blood T cells in healthy people across ages. Of note for this clonotype: One junction end does not reproduce the germline sequence, and a read error may be involved.

Using a J-beta primer mix together with a sample-barcoded 5' primer, a second PCR was run for roughly 6 to 12 cycles. Each CDR3 protein is one row after TCRdb ran MiXCR on the 5' RACE reads. Counted here are 700,000 to 1,000,000 distinct CDR3 sequences, under 45% occurring once; the ten biggest clones make up 15% to 25%. From germline, CDR1 is SGHRS and CDR2 YFSETQ. The CDR3 has 14 amino acids. The sequencing sample was made of blood. The chain recombines TRBV5-1 with TRBJ2-7; D gene uncertain. The source of this sequence is a man aged 60 to 69 in good health. The DNA of the CDR3 is TGCGCCAGCAGCTTGGTCTTCGGATCCTGCGAGCAGTACTTC. Translated: CASSLVFGSCEQYF.